A selection of T cell receptor beta chains follows, all from one sample in a study of shared clonotypes between healthy human individuals. Measured with immunoSEQ multiplex PCR; TCRdb has only the in-frame clones, and not every one. The sample has about 1.1 million clones, around three quarters seen once; the top ten hold 0.89%. Specimen: memory CD4+ T cells from PBMCs. These TCRs come from a man aged 18-30 years in good health. Some clones in this sample may be carry-over from other donors' samples. The CDR3 runs from the conserved cysteine through the conserved F or W. D genes are given only for firm matches. A row's size may be missing; if present it is once, few, many or a size class.

cdr3_aa: CASSVGPMIGQYF
cdr3_nt: TGTGCCAGCAGTGTAGGTCCGATGATCGGGCAGTACTTC
d_call: .
clone_size: .
j_call: TRBJ2-7
v_call: TRBV25-1

cdr3_aa: CASSPIDSDQPQHF
cdr3_nt: TGTGCCAGCAGCCCAATCGACAGTGATCAGCCCCAGCATTTT
d_call: .
clone_size: .
j_call: TRBJ1-5
v_call: TRBV9

cdr3_aa: CASSKDAGTANTEAFF
cdr3_nt: TGTGCCAGCAGCAAGGATGCCGGGACAGCTAACACTGAAGCTTTCTTT
d_call: TRBD1
clone_size: .
j_call: TRBJ1-1
v_call: TRBV5-8

cdr3_aa: CARSPPAPQHF
cdr3_nt: TGTGCCAGAAGCCCCCCCGCCCCCCAGCATTTT
d_call: .
clone_size: .
j_call: TRBJ1-5
v_call: TRBV5-3

cdr3_aa: CASSPGGQARNEKLFF
cdr3_nt: TGCGCCAGCAGCCCGGGCGGACAGGCAAGGAATGAAAAACTGTTTTTT
d_call: TRBD1
clone_size: .
j_call: TRBJ1-4
v_call: TRBV5-1

cdr3_aa: CASSRDRQYQETQYF
cdr3_nt: TGTGCCAGCAGCCGGGACCGACAGTACCAAGAGACCCAGTACTTC
d_call: .
clone_size: .
j_call: TRBJ2-5
v_call: TRBV14

cdr3_aa: CSVSLDSTQYF
cdr3_nt: TGCAGCGTCTCTCTCGACTCTACCCAGTACTTC
d_call: .
clone_size: .
j_call: TRBJ2-5
v_call: TRBV29-1

cdr3_aa: CSVQGSATEAFF
cdr3_nt: TGCAGCGTTCAGGGTTCGGCCACTGAAGCTTTCTTT
d_call: .
clone_size: .
j_call: TRBJ1-1
v_call: TRBV29-1

cdr3_aa: CASRPLVVFDYGYTF
cdr3_nt: TGTGCCAGCAGGCCCCTTGTGGTATTTGACTATGGCTACACCTTC
d_call: .
clone_size: .
j_call: TRBJ1-2
v_call: TRBV7-6

cdr3_aa: CASSSYTEAFF
cdr3_nt: TGTGCCAGCAGCTCCTACACTGAAGCTTTCTTT
d_call: .
clone_size: .
j_call: TRBJ1-1
v_call: TRBV7-9

cdr3_aa: CASSLGGTGGYEQYF
cdr3_nt: TGTGCCAGCAGTTTAGGGGGGACAGGGGGCTACGAGCAGTACTTC
d_call: TRBD1
clone_size: .
j_call: TRBJ2-7
v_call: TRBV28

cdr3_aa: CASSGGTGTPSNQPQHF
cdr3_nt: TGTGCCAGCAGTGGAGGAACCGGGACACCAAGCAATCAGCCCCAGCATTTT
d_call: .
clone_size: .
j_call: TRBJ1-5
v_call: TRBV27

cdr3_aa: CASSLNTLYGYTF
cdr3_nt: TGTGCCAGCAGCTTGAACACCCTCTATGGCTACACCTTC
d_call: .
clone_size: .
j_call: TRBJ1-2
v_call: TRBV5-5

cdr3_aa: CASSPGHDYEQYF
cdr3_nt: TGTGCCAGCTCACCAGGGCACGACTACGAGCAGTACTTC
d_call: .
clone_size: .
j_call: TRBJ2-7
v_call: TRBV18

cdr3_aa: CASRLGDTSSYEQYF
cdr3_nt: TGTGCCAGCCGGTTGGGGGATACCAGCTCCTACGAGCAGTACTTC
d_call: .
clone_size: .
j_call: TRBJ2-7
v_call: TRBV6-1

cdr3_aa: CSVEDNGGRETQYF
cdr3_nt: TGCAGCGTTGAAGATAATGGGGGCCGAGAGACCCAGTACTTC
d_call: .
clone_size: .
j_call: TRBJ2-5
v_call: TRBV29-1

cdr3_aa: CASIDRGTNEKLFF
cdr3_nt: TGTGCCAGCATCGACAGGGGCACTAATGAAAAACTGTTTTTT
d_call: TRBD1
clone_size: .
j_call: TRBJ1-4
v_call: TRBV6-6

cdr3_aa: CASSPETQGGQPQHF
cdr3_nt: TGTGCCAGCAGCCCGGAGACCCAGGGTGGTCAGCCCCAGCATTTT
d_call: .
clone_size: once
j_call: TRBJ1-5
v_call: TRBV28

cdr3_aa: CASSFSGVDYNEQFF
cdr3_nt: TGTGCCAGCAGCTTTAGCGGGGTTGACTACAATGAGCAGTTCTTC
d_call: TRBD2
clone_size: few
j_call: TRBJ2-1
v_call: TRBV7-2

cdr3_aa: CAGGQKNTGELFF
cdr3_nt: TGTGCCGGCGGACAGAAGAACACCGGGGAGCTGTTTTTT
d_call: .
clone_size: .
j_call: TRBJ2-2
v_call: TRBV6-6

cdr3_aa: CASSQGWTSGYNEQFF
cdr3_nt: TGCGCCAGCAGCCAAGGATGGACTAGCGGCTACAATGAGCAGTTCTTC
d_call: TRBD2
clone_size: .
j_call: TRBJ2-1
v_call: TRBV4-1

cdr3_aa: CASGEGTSVIDEQYF
cdr3_nt: TGCGCCAGCGGGGAGGGGACTAGCGTCATCGACGAGCAGTACTTC
d_call: TRBD2
clone_size: .
j_call: TRBJ2-7
v_call: TRBV5-1

cdr3_aa: CASSQGQGLGNQPQHF
cdr3_nt: TGTGCCAGCAGCCAGGGACAGGGCCTAGGAAATCAGCCCCAGCATTTT
d_call: TRBD1
clone_size: .
j_call: TRBJ1-5
v_call: TRBV4-2

cdr3_aa: CASSPSREAGAPNEQYF
cdr3_nt: TGTGCCAGCAGCCCAAGCAGGGAAGCGGGGGCTCCTAACGAGCAGTACTTC
d_call: TRBD2
clone_size: .
j_call: TRBJ2-7
v_call: TRBV7-8

cdr3_aa: CASSLTRGPSYEQYF
cdr3_nt: TGTGCCAGCAGCTTAACACGGGGACCCTCCTACGAGCAGTACTTC
d_call: .
clone_size: .
j_call: TRBJ2-7
v_call: TRBV5-6

cdr3_aa: CASSQGGGFGTQYF
cdr3_nt: TGTGCCAGCAGCCAGGGGGGTGGATTTGGGACCCAGTACTTC
d_call: .
clone_size: .
j_call: TRBJ2-5
v_call: TRBV28

cdr3_aa: CASSVVWDTGELFF
cdr3_nt: TGTGCCAGCAGCGTAGTTTGGGACACCGGGGAGCTGTTTTTT
d_call: .
clone_size: .
j_call: TRBJ2-2
v_call: TRBV9

cdr3_aa: CASSGSPGHTQYF
cdr3_nt: TGTGCCAGTAGCGGCTCCCCTGGGCATACGCAGTATTTT
d_call: .
clone_size: .
j_call: TRBJ2-3
v_call: TRBV19

cdr3_aa: CASSDSRGNQPQHF
cdr3_nt: TGTGCCAGCAGCGATAGTCGAGGCAATCAGCCCCAGCATTTT
d_call: .
clone_size: few
j_call: TRBJ1-5
v_call: TRBV25-1

cdr3_aa: CASSLGSAGSGNEQFF
cdr3_nt: TGCGCCAGCAGCTTGGGTTCAGCGGGATCGGGTAATGAGCAGTTCTTC
d_call: TRBD2
clone_size: .
j_call: TRBJ2-1
v_call: TRBV5-1

cdr3_aa: CASSPHSGRPYNEQFF
cdr3_nt: TGTGCCAGCAGCCCGCATAGCGGGAGGCCTTACAATGAGCAGTTCTTC
d_call: TRBD2
clone_size: few
j_call: TRBJ2-1
v_call: TRBV7-3

cdr3_aa: CASSPSGGLNTEAFF
cdr3_nt: TGCGCCAGCAGCCCTTCGGGGGGCCTGAACACTGAAGCTTTCTTT
d_call: .
clone_size: .
j_call: TRBJ1-1
v_call: TRBV7-3

cdr3_aa: CASSEHRGTVDGYTF
cdr3_nt: TGTGCCAGCAGTGAACACCGCGGGACAGTTGATGGCTACACCTTC
d_call: TRBD1
clone_size: few
j_call: TRBJ1-2
v_call: TRBV25-1

cdr3_aa: CASSLQGRSDTQYF
cdr3_nt: TGCGCCAGCAGCTTGCAGGGGCGCTCGGATACGCAGTATTTT
d_call: .
clone_size: .
j_call: TRBJ2-3
v_call: TRBV5-1

cdr3_aa: CASSIRLAGETQYF
cdr3_nt: TGTGCCAGTAGTATCCGACTAGCGGGCGAGACCCAGTACTTC
d_call: TRBD2
clone_size: many
j_call: TRBJ2-5
v_call: TRBV19

cdr3_aa: CASRRQGSYEQYF
cdr3_nt: TGTGCCAGTAGAAGGCAGGGCTCCTACGAGCAGTACTTC
d_call: .
clone_size: .
j_call: TRBJ2-7
v_call: TRBV19